These T cell receptor beta chains were read from a single sample in a study of blood T cell repertoires in COVID-19. The repertoire was sequenced with immunoSEQ multiplex PCR; TCRdb's copy has only in-frame clones and lacks some. The repertoire has roughly 150,000 clones, approximately 77% of them found once; the top ten carry 15% to 20%. What was sequenced was PBMCs or T cells enriched from blood (not recorded which). The receptors shown here come from a man aged 55 to 70 who had recovered from COVID-19. Both conserved end residues are part of each CDR3. The D gene is left open where the match is weak. Clone sizes are given selectively: once, few, many, or a class where the clone is expanded.

TRBJ2-3,TRBD1,-,TRBV28,TGTGCCAGCAGTTTCAGGGGGTGGGGCCCGGGCACAGATACGCAGTATTTT,CASSFRGWGPGTDTQYF
TRBJ2-3,TRBD2,-,TRBV7-2,TGTGCCAGCAGCTCCGCCTCGACTAGCGGGAGCACAGATACGCAGTATTTT,CASSSASTSGSTDTQYF
TRBJ1-5,TRBD1,-,TRBV19,TGTGCCAGTAGTTACAGGGGGGGTAATCAGCCCCAGCATTTT,CASSYRGGNQPQHF
TRBJ1-2,TRBD1,many,TRBV7-9,TGTGCCAGCAGCCACCCAACAGGGGGTGATGGCTACACCTTC,CASSHPTGGDGYTF
TRBJ2-6,-,-,TRBV9,TGTGCCAGCAGCGTACAGGGTATGAGGGCCAACGTCCTGACTTTC,CASSVQGMRANVLTF
TRBJ2-7,TRBD1,-,TRBV14,TGTGCCAGCAGCCAGGGGACAGGGGGACTCGAGCAGTACTTC,CASSQGTGGLEQYF
TRBJ2-1,-,once,TRBV7-3,TGTGCCAGCAGCTTAACGGCTAGCGTAGGCAATGAGCAGTTCTTC,CASSLTASVGNEQFF
TRBJ2-7,-,-,TRBV5-4,TGTGCCAGCAGCTTGGTGCAGGGTACAACCGAGCAGTACTTC,CASSLVQGTTEQYF
TRBJ1-5,TRBD1,-,TRBV19,TGTGCCAGTAGTATGGACAGGGTTGGCCCCCAGCATTTT,CASSMDRVGPQHF
TRBJ1-5,-,-,TRBV19,TGTGCCAGTAGTATTCAGGTCCATCAGCCCCAGCATTTT,CASSIQVHQPQHF
TRBJ2-7,-,once,TRBV19,TGTGCCAGTAGTACACAGGGAGGGGTGGGAACCTACGAGCAGTACTTC,CASSTQGGVGTYEQYF
TRBJ2-1,-,many,TRBV7-9,TGTGCCAGCAGTCCATCGTTTGGCGGGACTTACAATGAGCAGTTCTTC,CASSPSFGGTYNEQFF
TRBJ2-7,TRBD2,-,TRBV5-6,TGTGCCAGCAGGACGACAGGGGGACTAGCGGATAACTACGAGCAGTACTTC,CASRTTGGLADNYEQYF
TRBJ1-4,-,-,TRBV6-5,TGTGCCAGCAACCGACAGGTTAATGAAAAACTGTTTTTT,CASNRQVNEKLFF
TRBJ1-2,-,-,TRBV28,TGTGCCAGCAGAGTTCCACCTGGGGGGGGGCCCAACTATGGCTACACCTTC,CASRVPPGGGPNYGYTF
TRBJ2-1,TRBD1,-,TRBV18,TGTGCCAGCTCACCACGGACAGGTAACAATGAGCAGTTCTTC,CASSPRTGNNEQFF
TRBJ1-5,-,-,TRBV28,TGTGCCAGCAGTTTTGCTGGGACTCCCCTTAGCAATCAGCCCCAGCATTTT,CASSFAGTPLSNQPQHF
TRBJ2-1,-,-,TRBV28,TGTGCCAGCAGTCTGCCCGCTGGGAGCTACAATGAGCAGTTCTTC,CASSLPAGSYNEQFF
TRBJ2-7,TRBD1,-,TRBV4-1,TGCGCCAGCAGCTCAAATCCCCGGACAGGGGACATCTACGAGCAGTACTTC,CASSSNPRTGDIYEQYF
TRBJ1-5,-,-,TRBV28,TGTGCCAGTAACCCCCAGGGATATAGCAATCAGCCCCAGCATTTT,CASNPQGYSNQPQHF
TRBJ2-5,-,-,TRBV19,TGTGCCAGTACCGCTGACCAGGGTGAGACCCAGTACTTC,CASTADQGETQYF
TRBJ2-3,-,-,TRBV27,TGTGCCAGCAGCGAAAAGGTGGCAGGGGCGCAGAGAGATACGCAGTATTTT,CASSEKVAGAQRDTQYF
TRBJ2-5,TRBD2,-,TRBV3-1/TRBV3-2,TGTGCCAGCAGCCAAGATGCGGGCGGGGGAGAGACCCAGTACTTC,CASSQDAGGGETQYF
TRBJ2-3,TRBD1,-,TRBV6-5,TGTGCCAGCACCACGGGGACAGGCGGGGATACGCAGTATTTT,CASTTGTGGDTQYF
TRBJ2-2,TRBD1,-,TRBV18,TGTGCCAGCTCACCACTCGGGACAGGGGCGATAAACACCGGGGAGCTGTTTTTT,CASSPLGTGAINTGELFF
TRBJ1-1,-,-,TRBV5-8,TGTGCCAGCAGCTTGGGGGCCGGCACCCCGAACACTGAAGCTTTCTTT,CASSLGAGTPNTEAFF
TRBJ1-1,-,-,TRBV6-5,TGTGCCAGCAAGAAAGGACAGGAAGCTTTCTTT,CASKKGQEAFF
TRBJ2-2,-,-,TRBV24-1,TGTGCCACCAGTGTGGGCCTTCCGATCGGGGAGCTGTTTTTT,CATSVGLPIGELFF
TRBJ1-5,TRBD1,-,TRBV7-2,TGTGCCAGCAGCAAGAGACAGGGGGGGAATCAGCCCCAGCATTTT,CASSKRQGGNQPQHF
TRBJ2-7,-,-,TRBV6-5,TGTGCCAGCAGTACCTCGGGAGCCACCTGGGGAGAGCAGTACTTC,CASSTSGATWGEQYF